This is a list of T cell receptor beta chains from one sample in a study of T cell repertoires in cytomegalovirus infection. In TCRdb, the reads were re-called with MiXCR into one record per CDR3 protein. The sample has around 530,000 distinct CDR3 sequences; approximately 17% are singletons. The specimen sequenced was CD8+ T cells from PBMCs. These receptors originate from a human donor in good health (CMV status not recorded). Some clones in this sample may be carry-over from other donors' samples. Each CDR3 is given with its conserved first and last residue. The D gene is left open where the match is weak. Part of the rows lack a size; the others show once, few, many or a class for expanded clones.

TRBJ1-5 | TRBV7-6 | . | many | TGTGCCAGCAGCCCCCGGAGTGGTCAGCCCCAGCATTTT | CASSPRSGQPQHF
TRBJ1-1 | TRBV6-6 | . | many | TGTGCCAGCAGTGTGGGACCGGGGAGCACTGAAGCTTTCTTT | CASSVGPGSTEAFF
TRBJ2-1 | TRBV6-5 | TRBD2 | few | TGTGCCAGCAGTTACTCGGGCCGGGAGGGGTACAATGAGCAGTTCTTC | CASSYSGREGYNEQFF
TRBJ2-6 | TRBV6-6 | . | few | TGTGCCAGCACCGTGGGGGCTGGGGCCAACGTCCTGACTTTC | CASTVGAGANVLTF
TRBJ2-7 | TRBV20-1 | TRBD1 | few | TGCAGTGCTAGAGATAACAGGGGTTCCTACGAGCAGTACTTC | CSARDNRGSYEQYF
TRBJ2-1 | TRBV12-5 | TRBD2 | few | TGTGCTAGTGGAAACGACGATTTAGCGGGGGGGACATACAATGAGCAGTTCTTC | CASGNDDLAGGTYNEQFF
TRBJ1-6 | TRBV10-3 | TRBD1 | few | TGTGCCATCAGGGACCCGGGACAGAATTCACCCCTCCACTTT | CAIRDPGQNSPLHF
TRBJ2-5 | TRBV7-8 | TRBD2 | many | TGTGCCAGCAGCTTAGGGGGGACTAGCGGGAGAAGGGAGACCCAGTACTTC | CASSLGGTSGRRETQYF
TRBJ2-7 | TRBV20-1 | . | . | TGCAGTGCTAGTTGGGGCCGGAACTCCTACGAGCAGTACTTC | CSASWGRNSYEQYF
TRBJ2-7 | TRBV27 | . | many | TGTGCCAGCAGTCTGACTAGGGGGGGGTTCGAGCAGTACTTC | CASSLTRGGFEQYF
TRBJ1-1 | TRBV28 | TRBD1 | . | TGTGCCAGCAGTACCCGACAGGGGTCCGCGAACACTGAAGCTTTCTTT | CASSTRQGSANTEAFF
TRBJ1-4 | TRBV27 | TRBD1 | few | TGTGCCAGCAGTTCCTGGACAGGGCCTGATGAAAAACTGTTTTTT | CASSSWTGPDEKLFF
TRBJ2-7 | TRBV7-3 | . | many | TGTGCCAGCACCTACGAGCAGTACTTC | CASTYEQYF
TRBJ2-7 | TRBV2 | . | few | TGTGCCAGCAGTGGGGACCGGTCCCCCAACGAGCAGTACTTC | CASSGDRSPNEQYF
TRBJ1-1 | TRBV7-9 | TRBD1 | many | TGTGCCAGCAGCTCCAGTCCAGGGGGGACTGAAGCTTTCTTT | CASSSSPGGTEAFF
TRBJ1-6 | TRBV7-2 | . | many | TGTGCCAGCAGCTTCGGGTGGGCAGGGAGTTATTCACCCCTCCACTTT | CASSFGWAGSYSPLHF
TRBJ2-1 | TRBV7-9 | . | . | TGTGCCAGCAGCTCTCACAACGACCGAGGCGAGCAGTTCTTC | CASSSHNDRGEQFF
TRBJ2-1 | TRBV29-1 | . | many | TGCAGCGTTGGGGGGGCAGCGGCCTCAAGCTCCTACAATGAGCAGTTCTTC | CSVGGAAASSSYNEQFF
TRBJ2-1 | TRBV13 | TRBD2 | . | TGTGCCAGCTGGGAGCGGGGCGTTCCCTACAATGAGCAGTTCTTC | CASWERGVPYNEQFF
TRBJ1-1 | TRBV6-5 | TRBD1 | many | TGTGCCAGCAGTTACGAACGGGGACAGGGGGTATTCACTGAAGCTTTCTTT | CASSYERGQGVFTEAFF
TRBJ2-5 | TRBV9 | . | few | TGTGCCAGCAGCCTTACGACAGGAGGGCGGTCTGAGACCCAGTACTTC | CASSLTTGGRSETQYF
TRBJ2-1 | TRBV5-1 | . | . | TGCGCCAGCAGTTATGAGGGGGGGAGCACGAGTGAGCAGTTCTTC | CASSYEGGSTSEQFF
TRBJ2-7 | TRBV29-1 | TRBD2 | many | TGCAGCGTTCTACCTAGCGGAGGGGTCTACGAGCAGTACTTC | CSVLPSGGVYEQYF
TRBJ2-3 | TRBV6-6 | . | few | TGTGCCAGCAGTTACTCGGACCGAAAGGGAACAGATACGCAGTATTTT | CASSYSDRKGTDTQYF
TRBJ2-1 | TRBV7-9 | . | many | TGTGCCAGCATCCACCGGGACCCCGCTCGCCGGGAGCAGTTCTTC | CASIHRDPARREQFF
TRBJ2-3 | TRBV7-3 | . | many | TGTGCCAGCAGCCGACTAGGCACAGATACGCAGTATTTT | CASSRLGTDTQYF
TRBJ2-3 | TRBV4-2 | TRBD1 | many | TGTGCCAGCAGCCAAGGACAGGGGGCGACGGATACGCAGTATTTT | CASSQGQGATDTQYF
TRBJ2-1 | TRBV10-3 | . | . | TGTGCCATAAATACAGGGACCGACTCCTACAATGAGCAGTTCTTC | CAINTGTDSYNEQFF
TRBJ2-7 | TRBV20-1 | TRBD2 | few | TGCAGTGCTAGAGATTTAGCGGGAGGGCTCGCCTACGAGCAGTACTTC | CSARDLAGGLAYEQYF
TRBJ2-1 | TRBV20-1 | . | few | TGCAGTGCTAGCGGGGGTGGAGGATACAATGAGCAGTTCTTC | CSASGGGGYNEQFF
TRBJ2-5 | TRBV2 | TRBD2 | . | TGTGCCAGCAGTGAATGGGCTAGCGGGGGGCTAGAGACCCAGTACTTC | CASSEWASGGLETQYF
TRBJ1-2 | TRBV6-2/TRBV6-3 | . | . | TGTGCCAGCAGTTATCGGTCTCGGGATGGCTACACCTTC | CASSYRSRDGYTF
TRBJ2-5 | TRBV27 | . | few | TGTGCCAGCAGAGACCCCGAAGAGACCCAGTACTTC | CASRDPEETQYF
TRBJ1-5 | TRBV4-2 | TRBD1 | few | TGTGCCAGCAGCCAGAGGGACAGTAAAGTCAATCAGCCCCAGCATTTT | CASSQRDSKVNQPQHF
TRBJ1-2 | TRBV18 | . | . | TGTGCCAGCTCACGAGAGGGACGCTTAAGATCTTATGGCTACACCTTC | CASSREGRLRSYGYTF
TRBJ2-1 | TRBV20-1 | TRBD1 | . | TGCAGTACACATGGGGACAGTGACTTCAATGAGCAGTTCTTC | CSTHGDSDFNEQFF
TRBJ1-6 | TRBV19 | TRBD1 | few | TGTGCCAGTAGTCCGGGACAGACCAGCTCCTATAATTCACCCCTCCACTTT | CASSPGQTSSYNSPLHF
TRBJ2-3 | TRBV7-8 | TRBD2 | few | TGTGCCAGCAGCCTCTTGAGCGGGAGGGCCGCCGATACGCAGTATTTT | CASSLLSGRAADTQYF
TRBJ2-1 | TRBV14 | TRBD1 | once | TGTGCCAGCAGCGAGGCCCTTCGCCGGGACAGGGGTTACAATGAGCAGTTCTTC | CASSEALRRDRGYNEQFF
TRBJ1-1 | TRBV15 | . | few | TGTGCCACCAGCCTTGAGGACACTGAAGCTTTCTTT | CATSLEDTEAFF
TRBJ2-7 | TRBV10-3 | . | . | TGTGCCATCAGTGTTACTCGCGGGGCCTCCTACGAGCAGTACTTC | CAISVTRGASYEQYF
TRBJ2-1 | TRBV5-1 | TRBD1 | . | TGCGCCAGCAGCGGGGACAGGGGAGTTAATGAGCAGTTCTTC | CASSGDRGVNEQFF
TRBJ2-5 | TRBV28 | . | few | TGTGCCAGCAGTTTCTTTGGGGGTGTGGGGGACCAAGAGACCCAGTACTTC | CASSFFGGVGDQETQYF
TRBJ2-6 | TRBV6-2/TRBV6-3 | . | many | TGTGCCAGCAGTTACGCGGGACGACAGACTTACCTCTCTGGGGCCAACGTCCTGACTTTC | CASSYAGRQTYLSGANVLTF
TRBJ2-3 | TRBV27 | TRBD2 | . | TGTGCCAGCACGACACTTTCCGGGACTAGCGGGAGACTGTATGCGCAGTATTTT | CASTTLSGTSGRLYAQYF
TRBJ2-4 | TRBV29-1 | TRBD2 | few | TGCAGCGTTGAGATCCTAGCGGGAGCCAAAAACATTCAGTACTTC | CSVEILAGAKNIQYF
TRBJ2-3 | TRBV7-9 | . | . | TGTGCCAGCAGCTCACAGCGCCGGGATACGCAGTATTTT | CASSSQRRDTQYF
TRBJ1-5 | TRBV6-6 | . | . | TGTGCCAGCAGAATCCGGGTGTTTAAGGCTCCCCAGCATTTT | CASRIRVFKAPQHF
TRBJ2-5 | TRBV7-9 | . | . | TGTGCCAGCAGCAGACCGGGACCCCTTGAGGAGACCCAGTACTTC | CASSRPGPLEETQYF
TRBJ1-6 | TRBV7-8 | . | many | TGTGCCAGCAGCTTAGCTCCAGGGTTGGGAGACCGAAATTCACCCCTCCACTTT | CASSLAPGLGDRNSPLHF
TRBJ1-1 | TRBV27 | . | few | TGTGCCAGCAGTTTCGAAATGAACACTGAAGCTTTCTTT | CASSFEMNTEAFF
TRBJ2-1 | TRBV7-3 | TRBD2 | . | TGTGCCAGCAGCTTAACGGCGGGGGGCTTATTAGACAATGAGCAGTTCTTC | CASSLTAGGLLDNEQFF
TRBJ1-2 | TRBV12-3/TRBV12-4 | TRBD1 | many | TGTGCCAGCAGCCCGACAGGGAAAGGCTACACCTTC | CASSPTGKGYTF
TRBJ1-6 | TRBV27 | . | few | TGTGCCAGCAGTAGGAGACAGTACTTGAATTCACCCCTCCACTTT | CASSRRQYLNSPLHF
TRBJ2-7 | TRBV4-1 | . | many | TGCGCCAGCAGCCAAGCCGCCGGGACGTTATACTACGAGCAGTACTTC | CASSQAAGTLYYEQYF
TRBJ2-7 | TRBV4-2 | . | many | TGTGCCAGCAGCCAAGATCTAGTCGCGGCGGGGTCCAGAGACGAGCAGTACTTC | CASSQDLVAAGSRDEQYF
TRBJ1-5 | TRBV6-6 | . | many | TGTGCCAGCAGTTACGTCATAGTCCAGAGCAATCAGCCCCAGCATTTT | CASSYVIVQSNQPQHF